These 32 T cell receptor beta chains share one sample of origin, sequenced in a study of blood T cell repertoires in COVID-19 (TCRdb year 2020). The library relied on the immunoSEQ multiplex PCR assay. Drawn from immuneACCESS, this table holds only the in-frame rearrangements with V and J called that TCRdb kept. Clones are partly lost; checked studies trace under half to an unresolved V gene and leave the rest unexplained. This sample has some 200,000 clones in its table, and about nine tenths of those were observed once. About 0.72% of the sample is taken by the ten largest. Sequencing was performed on peripheral blood. The origin of the receptors is a woman in her 70s with acute or convalescent COVID-19.

V usage is TRBV25-1 and J usage is TRBJ2-3; possibly TRBD1 for D (6 bases). This CDR3 has 15 residues. Germline V gene lookup returns CDR1 MGHDK and CDR2 SYGVNS. V was trimmed by 1 base and J by 2 bases, leaving 10 bases between them. The CDR3 region is CASSEFNRVTDTQYF. CDR3 nucleotides: TGTGCCAGCAGTGAATTTAACAGGGTCACAGATACGCAGTATTTT.

This sequence joins TRBV7-9 and TRBJ1-4, with TRBD1 matching over 7 bases. V lost 5 bases to trimming and J lost 3 bases; unmatched junction nucleotides: 6. Germline CDR1 and CDR2: SEHNR and FQNEAQ (reference sequence). The CDR3 loop spans 15 amino acids. The CDR3 spells CASSPTGQPNEKLFF. The CDR3 DNA reads as TGTGCCAGCAGCCCAACGGGACAGCCTAATGAAAAACTGTTTTTT.

The rearrangement joins TRBV23-1 to TRBJ1-2; a weak D match, TRBD1 (6 bases). TRBV23-1 carries the ORF label, with uncertain function. Trimming stripped 0 bases from V and 8 bases from J, with 10 bases between. This CDR3 region has 13 residues. The CDR3 coding sequence is TGCGCCAGCAGTCAATCTGAGGGGACAGGCTACACCTTC. It is translated as CASSQSEGTGYTF.

The chain employs TRBV27 and TRBJ2-3; 12 bases are a match to TRBD2. J gave up 4 bases and V 6 bases, and 11 bases lay outside the gene matches. The CDR3 covers 17 residues. The germline CDR1 and CDR2 sequences are MNHEY and SMNVEV (reference sequence). The CDR3 sequence: CASSPLAGGPIPDTQYF. The CDR3 DNA reads TGTGCCAGCAGCCCCCTAGCGGGAGGGCCGATTCCAGATACGCAGTATTTT.

This chain joins TRBV5-1 and TRBJ1-4; TRBD1 matches 7 bases. Germline loops: CDR1 SGHRS, CDR2 YFSETQ. This CDR3 is 15 amino acids long. Germline trimming cut 0 bases from V and 7 bases from J; bases unmatched to any gene: 6. The DNA of the CDR3 is TGCGCCAGCAGCTTGGCAGGGGGTCTAGGTGAAAAACTGTTTTTT. Protein sequence: CASSLAGGLGEKLFF.

The J gene is TRBJ2-7, the V gene TRBV7-2; a weak D match, TRBD2 (6 bases). V was shortened by 1 base and J by 5 bases, with 18 bases between the two germline ends. Germline V CDR1 and CDR2: SGHTA, FQGNSA. This CDR3 is 16 amino acids long. The CDR3 DNA follows: TGTGCCAGCAGCTTAGGACGGCGGGAAGGAAGGAACGAGCAGTACTTC. It codes for CASSLGRREGRNEQYF. The entire variable domain, with the rest obtained from reference TRBV7-2 and TRBJ2-7, is as follows: GAGVSQSPSNKVTEKGKDVELRCDPISGHTALYWYRQSLGQGLEFLIYFQGNSAPDKSGLPSDRFSAERTGGSVSTLTIQRTQQEDSAVYLCASSLGRREGRNEQYFGPGTRLTVT.

A few counts support this clone. V gene TRBV18 combines with J gene TRBJ2-7; no clear D. This CDR3 is 12 amino acids long. The germline gives CDR1 KGHSH, CDR2 LQKENI. Trimming removed 4 bases from V and 6 bases from J, with 10 bases in between. The CDR3 region has the DNA TGTGCCAGCTCACAGATAGCTGCCGAGCAGTACTTC. Translated, it gives CASSQIAAEQYF.

The rearrangement links TRBV3-1 (or the pseudogene TRBV3-2) to TRBJ2-3, with TRBD2 as a possible D gene (7 bases). Deletions cut 1 base from V and 8 bases from J, with 16 bases between. Germline values: CDR1 LGHDT, CDR2 YNNKEL (reference sequence). The CDR3 contains 15 residues. Here the CDR3 DNA reads TGTGCCAGCAGCCAAGGTGGGGGGGGGCGCGGTACGCAGTATTTT. Protein product: CASSQGGGGRGTQYF.

The V gene is TRBV7-2, the J gene TRBJ2-1; 7 positions match TRBD2. The length of the CDR3 is 18 residues. After removal of 5 bases from V and 4 bases from J, the junction contained 17 bases not matched to a gene. CDR1 SGHTA and CDR2 FQGNSA come from the germline V gene. CDR3 DNA sequence: TGTGCCAGCAGCCCTCCCCCAGGGAGAGCGGGGAAGTACAATGAGCAGTTCTTC. Translating gives CASSPPPGRAGKYNEQFF.

The gene calls are TRBV6-1 and TRBJ2-7; D unclear. The CDR3 runs 12 residues. Germline CDR1 and CDR2: MNHNS and SASEGT. Trimming shortened V by 2 bases and J by 3 bases, and 5 bases separated the two germline ends. This CDR3 reads CASSEYSYEQYF. The CDR3 DNA sequence: TGTGCCAGCAGTGAATACAGCTACGAGCAGTACTTC.

The chain recombines TRBV28 with TRBJ1-1; TRBD1 aligns across 9 bases. The CDR3 consists of 12 residues. Trimming took 6 bases from V and 11 from J; bases not matched to a gene: 7. The germline CDR1 and CDR2 sequences are MDHEN and SYDVKM. The CDR3 DNA sequence: TGTGCCAGCAGCTCCGGGACAGGGTATGCTTTCTTT. Its protein is CASSSGTGYAFF.

In DNA form, the CDR3 reads TGTGCCAGCAGCTTTCGACTAGCGGGGCCTGAAGAGACCCAGTACTTC. This codes for CASSFRLAGPEETQYF. The chain combines TRBV7-9 with TRBJ2-5, with 11 bases matching TRBD2. J gave up 3 bases and V 3 bases, and 6 bases lay outside the gene matches. CDR1 is SEHNR, CDR2 FQNEAQ, per germline (reference sequence). The CDR3 length is 16 residues.

The chain is built from TRBV18 and TRBJ1-4, with D unclear. CDR1 KGHSH and CDR2 LQKENI come from the germline V gene. CDR3 length: 14 residues. V lost 3 bases, J lost 7 bases, and 12 bases lay in between. The CDR3 coding sequence is TGTGCCAGCTCACCTTCCGCGGATTTTGAAAAACTGTTTTTT. Residues: CASSPSADFEKLFF. Full variable domain (outside the CDR3, taken from reference TRBV18 and TRBJ1-4): NAGVMQNPRHLVRRRGQEARLRCSPMKGHSHVYWYRQLPEEGLKFMVYLQKENIIDESGMPKERFSAEFPKEGPSILRIQQVVRGDSAAYFCASSPSADFEKLFFGSGTQLSVL.

This chain links TRBV5-1 with TRBJ2-1; possible D gene TRBD1, 6 bases. Germline V gene lookup returns CDR1 SGHRS and CDR2 YFSETQ. The germline V and J ends were trimmed by 0 bases and 2 bases, with 12 bases remaining between them. CDR3 length: 16 amino acids. For the CDR3, the DNA is TGCGCCAGCAGCTTGGGTCCCCAGGGGACCTACAATGAGCAGTTCTTC. This sequence encodes CASSLGPQGTYNEQFF.

The chain is built from TRBV7-2 and TRBJ2-2; TRBD2 matches 10 bases. With 0 bases clipped from V and 5 bases from J, the junction kept 0 bases outside the gene matches. The CDR3 consists of 15 residues. CDR1 is SGHTA and CDR2 is FQGNSA in the germline V gene. CDR3 region: CASSLATSGTGELFF. The CDR3 DNA reads as TGTGCCAGCAGCTTAGCGACTAGCGGGACCGGGGAGCTGTTTTTT.

The chain employs TRBV10-3 and TRBJ2-7, with TRBD1 matching over 11 bases. The CDR3 has 14 residues. The V gene end was trimmed by 9 bases and the J gene end by 3 bases; junction bases not matched to a gene: 7. The germline V gene encodes CDR1 ENHRY and CDR2 SYGVKD. The CDR3 nucleotides are TGTGCCATACGGACAGGGGGCCCTCTCTACGAGCAGTACTTC. Protein sequence: CAIRTGGPLYEQYF.

The rearrangement joins TRBV5-1 to TRBJ1-1; 8 positions agree with TRBD1. CDR1 is SGHRS and CDR2 is YFSETQ in the germline V gene. With V trimmed by 0 bases and J by 2 bases, 9 bases remained unmatched. The CDR3 consists of 17 residues. The CDR3 loop is CASSLARTGRGNTEAFF. CDR3 nucleotides: TGCGCCAGCAGCTTGGCTCGGACAGGGAGGGGAAACACTGAAGCTTTCTTT. Variable domain in full (rest from reference TRBV5-1 and TRBJ1-1): KAGVTQTPRYLIKTRGQQVTLSCSPISGHRSVSWYQQTPGQGLQFLFEYFSETQRNKGNFPGRFSGRQFSNSRSEMNVSTLELGDSALYLCASSLARTGRGNTEAFFGQGTRLTVV.

V is TRBV9 and J is TRBJ2-1; no definite D call. The ends were cut back, 4 bases at V and 6 bases at J, with 8 bases in the middle. The length of the CDR3 is 12 residues. Germline V gene data show CDR1 as SGDLS and CDR2 as YYNGEE. The CDR3 region is CASSFLSNEQFF. The CDR3 DNA sequence: TGTGCCAGCAGCTTCCTCTCCAATGAGCAGTTCTTC.

About this clone itself: At one of its ends the junction is not consistent with the germline gene, which may arise from a read error. The chain has TRBV6-2 or TRBV6-3 and TRBJ1-4; D uncertain. Germline V lookup: CDR1 MNHEY, CDR2 SVGEGT. The CDR3 has 13 residues. CDR3 loop: CASSYYSGSWAHF. The DNA of the CDR3 is TGTGCCAGCAGTTACTATTCCGGCTCCTGGGCCCATTTT.

The chain joins TRBV7-6 to TRBJ2-7; TRBD1 matches at 10 bases. Trimming cost V 4 bases and J 4 bases; bases outside gene matches: 7. The CDR3 loop spans 15 amino acids. Germline CDR1 is SGHVS and CDR2 is FNYEAQ. The CDR3 nucleotides read TGTGCCAGCAGCTCCGAGACAGGGGGCCAGTACGAGCAGTACTTC. It is translated as CASSSETGGQYEQYF.

This chain uses TRBV5-4 with TRBJ2-5, with a possible D match to TRBD2 (6 bases). This CDR3 has 14 amino acids. Germline V CDR1 and CDR2: SGHNT, YYREEE (reference sequence). Trimming pared 1 base from V and 5 bases from J, leaving 12 bases between. The CDR3 region is CASSLRGGEETQYF. Here the CDR3 DNA reads TGTGCCAGCAGCTTGAGAGGAGGGGAGGAGACCCAGTACTTC.

The V call is TRBV7-2, the J call TRBJ2-4, with D perhaps matching TRBD1 (5 bases). The CDR3 has 16 residues. Between the trimmed V and J ends, which lost 0 bases and 6 bases, there was a span of 15 bases. From germline, CDR1 is SGHTA and CDR2 FQGNSA. This CDR3 is CASSLALRGQGNIQYF. CDR3 nucleotide sequence: TGTGCCAGCAGCTTAGCGCTAAGAGGTCAGGGAAACATTCAGTACTTC.

The chain employs TRBV25-1 and TRBJ1-3, with 8 bases matching TRBD1. After removal of 6 bases from V and 1 base from J, the junction contained 8 bases not matched to a gene. This CDR3 spans 16 amino acids. Per the germline V gene, CDR1 is MGHDK and CDR2 is SYGVNS. Written as DNA, the CDR3 is TGTGCCAGCAGGACCCCCGGGACAGGTTCTGGAAACACCATATATTTT. It codes for CASRTPGTGSGNTIYF.

In nucleotides, the CDR3 is TGTGCCACCAGTGTTAGAAGACAGGGGCAAGAGACCCAGTACTTC. It encodes CATSVRRQGQETQYF. This chain uses TRBV24-1 with TRBJ2-5, with 8 bases aligning to TRBD1. With V trimmed by 5 bases and J by 2 bases, 6 bases remained unmatched. The V gene's germline CDR1 is KGHDR and CDR2 SFDVKD. The CDR3 is 15 residues long.

The rearrangement joins TRBV28 to TRBJ1-2; a weak D match, TRBD1 (5 bases). From germline, CDR1 is MDHEN and CDR2 SYDVKM. The CDR3 sequence is 13 residues long. Trimming left V 5 bases short and J 4 bases short, with 11 bases between. The CDR3 DNA is TGTGCCAGCAGTGGAGGGGAATTCTATGGCTACACCTTC. Protein: CASSGGEFYGYTF.

The V and J genes are TRBV3-1 (or the pseudogene TRBV3-2) and TRBJ1-1; D is unclear. The CDR3 spans 11 residues. The ends were cut back, 4 bases at V and 11 bases at J, with 11 bases in the middle. Germline CDR1 LGHDT, CDR2 YNNKEL (reference sequence). The DNA for the CDR3 is TGTGCCAGCAGCCGAGGTGCGGCGGCTTTCTTT. Amino acid sequence: CASSRGAAAFF.

The rearrangement uses TRBV11-2 and TRBJ1-1; D is unclear. The CDR3 extends over 11 amino acids. Trimming removed 4 bases from V and 13 bases from J, with 13 bases in between. Germline V gene data show CDR1 as SGHAT and CDR2 as FQNNGV. The CDR3 loop reads CASSSLHWSFF. In nucleotides, the CDR3 is TGTGCCAGCAGCTCGTTACACTGGAGTTTCTTT.

This chain uses TRBV7-2 with TRBJ1-1; 8 positions match TRBD1. CDR3 length: 14 amino acids. Germline trimming cut 6 bases from V and 4 bases from J; bases unmatched to any gene: 7. Germline V gene data show CDR1 as SGHTA and CDR2 as FQGNSA. CDR3 coding DNA: TGTGCCAGCAGTCCACAGGGGGTGGGCACTGAAGCTTTCTTT. Protein product: CASSPQGVGTEAFF.

For this clone: This specimen includes other DNA sequences encoding the same CDR3. The rearrangement joins TRBV9 to TRBJ2-7; D may be TRBD2 (5 bases). The CDR3 has 12 residues. The ends were cut back, 0 bases at V and 7 bases at J, with 8 bases in the middle. CDR1 is SGDLS and CDR2 is YYNGEE in the germline V gene. CDR3 sequence: CASSVAEGEQYF. The CDR3 coding sequence is TGTGCCAGCAGCGTAGCTGAGGGAGAGCAGTACTTC.

J is TRBJ1-1 and V is TRBV5-6; weak D call: TRBD1 (5 bases). V shed 0 bases and J shed 4 bases, with 10 bases lying between them. The germline V gene encodes CDR1 SGHDT and CDR2 YYEEEE. The CDR3 has 14 amino acids. CDR3 DNA: TGTGCCAGCAGCTTGGAACAGGTAGGCACTGAAGCTTTCTTT. This gives the protein CASSLEQVGTEAFF.

This rearrangement joins TRBV5-1 to TRBJ2-7; tentatively, D is TRBD2 (5 bases). V was clipped by 3 bases and J by 5 bases, with 15 bases between them. Germline V gene data show CDR1 as SGHRS and CDR2 as YFSETQ. This CDR3 has 14 amino acids. The CDR3 sequence is CASSSTHGVNEQYF. CDR3 nucleotide sequence: TGCGCCAGCAGCTCCACCCACGGGGTGAACGAGCAGTACTTC. Combining the CDR3 with reference TRBV5-1 and TRBJ2-7 gives the whole variable domain KAGVTQTPRYLIKTRGQQVTLSCSPISGHRSVSWYQQTPGQGLQFLFEYFSETQRNKGNFPGRFSGRQFSNSRSEMNVSTLELGDSALYLCASSSTHGVNEQYFGPGTRLTVT.

This clone was seen more than once but under ten times. The CDR3 DNA reads TGTGCCAGCTCACCAGAGAGAGCAGGGCTTGAAAAACTGTTTTTT. It codes for CASSPERAGLEKLFF. V is TRBV18 and J is TRBJ1-4; TRBD1 is a possible D gene (5 bases). With 2 bases removed from V and 7 bases from J, the gap between germline ends came to 14 bases. The CDR3 runs 15 residues. Germline CDR1 and CDR2: KGHSH and LQKENI.